This is a list of T cell receptor beta chains from one sample in a study of shared clonotypes between healthy human individuals. Clones were read by immunoSEQ multiplex PCR, and TCRdb kept only the in-frame ones, dropping some. The top ten hold around 1.7% of the sample, which has about 2.1 million clones, just over 90% seen once. Source material: naive CD8+ T cells from PBMCs. These receptors all stem from a man aged 18 to 30 in good health. Some clones in this sample may be carry-over from other donors' samples. CDR3s include the opening cysteine and the closing phenylalanine or tryptophan. Fields, in order: CDR3 protein, CDR3 DNA, V gene, J gene, D gene, clone size. D genes are given only for firm matches. Expanded clones are given a class, and other clones once, few, many or no size at all.

CDR3aa: CASSSRGATEAFF; CDR3nt: TGTGCCAGCAGTTCCAGGGGAGCCACTGAAGCTTTCTTT; v_gene: TRBV27; j_gene: TRBJ1-1; d_gene: .; abundance: .
CDR3aa: CASSFPGRTSGANVLTF; CDR3nt: TGTGCCAGCAGCTTCCCCGGCAGAACCTCTGGGGCCAACGTCCTGACTTTC; v_gene: TRBV7-2; j_gene: TRBJ2-6; d_gene: .; abundance: .
CDR3aa: CASSQDLPGGHTEAFF; CDR3nt: TGCGCCAGCAGCCAAGATCTACCAGGGGGGCACACTGAAGCTTTCTTT; v_gene: TRBV4-3; j_gene: TRBJ1-1; d_gene: TRBD1; abundance: .
CDR3aa: CASSWVRRGETQYF; CDR3nt: TGTGCCAGCAGTTGGGTCCGCCGAGGGGAGACCCAGTACTTC; v_gene: TRBV6-6; j_gene: TRBJ2-5; d_gene: .; abundance: .
CDR3aa: CASSPTGESYEQYF; CDR3nt: TGTGCCAGCAGTCCCACAGGGGAATCCTACGAGCAGTACTTC; v_gene: TRBV6-6; j_gene: TRBJ2-7; d_gene: TRBD1; abundance: .
CDR3aa: CASSVASATNEKLFF; CDR3nt: TGTGCCAGCAGCGTAGCCTCCGCAACTAATGAAAAACTGTTTTTT; v_gene: TRBV9; j_gene: TRBJ1-4; d_gene: .; abundance: .
CDR3aa: CASSLTGPRREYEQYF; CDR3nt: TGTGCCAGCTCACTCACGGGGCCCCGCCGGGAATACGAGCAGTACTTC; v_gene: TRBV18; j_gene: TRBJ2-7; d_gene: .; abundance: .
CDR3aa: CAARGLNTGELFF; CDR3nt: TGTGCCGCCCGAGGGCTGAACACCGGGGAGCTGTTTTTT; v_gene: TRBV30; j_gene: TRBJ2-2; d_gene: .; abundance: .
CDR3aa: CASRPDLTSGNTIYF; CDR3nt: TGTGCCAGCAGGCCGGATCTAACCTCTGGAAACACCATATATTTT; v_gene: TRBV5-5; j_gene: TRBJ1-3; d_gene: .; abundance: once
CDR3aa: CASSTRDTDQETQYF; CDR3nt: TGTGCCAGCAGTACCCGGGACACGGATCAAGAGACCCAGTACTTC; v_gene: TRBV2; j_gene: TRBJ2-5; d_gene: .; abundance: once
CDR3aa: CASGQETQYF; CDR3nt: TGTGCGAGTGGACAAGAGACCCAGTACTTC; v_gene: TRBV27; j_gene: TRBJ2-5; d_gene: .; abundance: .
CDR3aa: CASSIVGGANTEAFF; CDR3nt: TGTGCCAGTAGTATAGTTGGGGGCGCGAACACTGAAGCTTTCTTT; v_gene: TRBV19; j_gene: TRBJ1-1; d_gene: .; abundance: .
CDR3aa: CASSLAGRVGTDYEQYF; CDR3nt: TGCGCCAGCAGCTTGGCTGGTCGGGTGGGTACGGACTACGAGCAGTACTTC; v_gene: TRBV5-1; j_gene: TRBJ2-7; d_gene: .; abundance: .
CDR3aa: CASSFSGAGNEQFF; CDR3nt: TGTGCCAGCAGCTTTTCGGGAGCTGGAAATGAGCAGTTCTTC; v_gene: TRBV7-6; j_gene: TRBJ2-1; d_gene: .; abundance: .
CDR3aa: CASSQGPAGYGYTF; CDR3nt: TGCGCCAGCAGCCAGGGGCCGGCTGGGTATGGCTACACCTTC; v_gene: TRBV4-1; j_gene: TRBJ1-2; d_gene: .; abundance: .
CDR3aa: CASSRGSDTEAFF; CDR3nt: TGCGCCAGCAGCCGGGGGTCTGACACTGAAGCTTTCTTT; v_gene: TRBV5-1; j_gene: TRBJ1-1; d_gene: .; abundance: .
CDR3aa: CASSWDRTKNEQFF; CDR3nt: TGTGCCAGCTCATGGGACCGAACGAAGAATGAGCAGTTCTTC; v_gene: TRBV18; j_gene: TRBJ2-1; d_gene: .; abundance: .
CDR3aa: CSVRGLAGNSYNEQFF; CDR3nt: TGCAGCGTTCGGGGACTAGCGGGAAACTCCTACAATGAGCAGTTCTTC; v_gene: TRBV29-1; j_gene: TRBJ2-1; d_gene: TRBD2; abundance: .
CDR3aa: CASNPLRNTEAFF; CDR3nt: TGTGCCAGCAATCCCCTACGGAACACTGAAGCTTTCTTT; v_gene: TRBV28; j_gene: TRBJ1-1; d_gene: .; abundance: .
CDR3aa: CASSPYGGVSAHTEAFF; CDR3nt: TGTGCCAGCAGTCCTTATGGGGGGGTATCAGCACACACTGAAGCTTTCTTT; v_gene: TRBV27; j_gene: TRBJ1-1; d_gene: .; abundance: .
CDR3aa: CAISAVGGGYNEQFF; CDR3nt: TGTGCCATCAGTGCTGTGGGCGGGGGGTACAATGAGCAGTTCTTC; v_gene: TRBV10-3; j_gene: TRBJ2-1; d_gene: TRBD2; abundance: .
CDR3aa: CASSAGWNTQYF; CDR3nt: TGTGCCAGCAGCGCGGGTTGGAATACGCAGTATTTT; v_gene: TRBV9; j_gene: TRBJ2-3; d_gene: .; abundance: .